Listed below are T cell receptor beta chains from one sample, sequenced in a study of T cells in Graves' hyperthyroidism and ophthalmopathy. TCRdb passed the multiplex PCR reads through MiXCR, listing each CDR3 protein once. Altogether around 600,000 distinct CDR3 sequences are present, 13% to 15% being singletons, with the ten largest covering around an eighth. The sequencing input was blood. The receptors come from a woman aged 45-65 years with Graves' ophthalmopathy. Both conserved end residues are part of each CDR3. D genes are given only for firm matches. Not all rows give a size; the values are once, few, many and, for expanded clones, a class.

few	TRBV7-6	TRBJ2-3	-	TGTGCCAGCAGCCCACACTACGGGACTAGCACAGATACGCAGTATTTT	CASSPHYGTSTDTQYF
many	TRBV7-2	TRBJ2-7	TRBD2	TGTGCCAGCAGCCTCAACGCGATACTAGCGGGAGGATCCTACGAGCAGTACTTC	CASSLNAILAGGSYEQYF
many	TRBV2	TRBJ2-7	TRBD2	TGTGCCAGCAGTGGCGGGAGGCCGGTCCACGAGCAGTACTTC	CASSGGRPVHEQYF
many	TRBV12-3/TRBV12-4	TRBJ2-1	TRBD2	TGTGCCAGCAGTTCGACTAGCGACTACAATGAGCAGTTCTTC	CASSSTSDYNEQFF
many	TRBV11-3	TRBJ1-3	-	TGTGCCAGCAGCCAGACAAACACCATATATTTT	CASSQTNTIYF
-	TRBV30	TRBJ2-2	-	TGTGCCTGCTCCGCGCTAGGACAGTCGAACACCGGGGAGCTGTTTTTT	CACSALGQSNTGELFF
-	TRBV30	TRBJ1-3	TRBD1	TGTGCCTGGAGTGTATCCGGGACAGGGCCCTTCTCTGGAAACACCATATATTTT	CAWSVSGTGPFSGNTIYF
many	TRBV5-5	TRBJ2-3	TRBD1	TGTGCCAGCAGCTTGGCCTCCGTACAGGGGGCTTCAAGGACAGATACGCAGTATTTT	CASSLASVQGASRTDTQYF
many	TRBV18	TRBJ2-3	-	TGTGCCAGCTCACCGAGAGGGGCTAGCACAGATACGCAGTATTTT	CASSPRGASTDTQYF
many	TRBV20-1	TRBJ2-3	-	TGCAGTGCTAGAGATGGCAGACGGGGAAGCACAGATACGCAGTATTTT	CSARDGRRGSTDTQYF
-	TRBV7-9	TRBJ1-1	-	TGTGCCAGCAGCTTGGGTGCAGGGGCCGATCCTGAAGCTTTCTTT	CASSLGAGADPEAFF
many	TRBV7-2	TRBJ2-1	TRBD2	TGTGCCAGCAGCTGGACTAGCGGGGGAGAGGGGAATGAGCAGTTCTTC	CASSWTSGGEGNEQFF
many	TRBV11-1	TRBJ2-3	TRBD2	TGTGCCAGCAGCTCCCCCCTACTAGCGGGAGGTACAGATACGCAGTATTTT	CASSSPLLAGGTDTQYF
many	TRBV5-1	TRBJ2-1	TRBD2	TGCGCCAGCAGCTTCGTTCTAGCGGGAGAATTCTACAATGAGCAGTTCTTC	CASSFVLAGEFYNEQFF
many	TRBV14	TRBJ2-3	TRBD2	TGTGCCAGCAGCCAAGGGCAAGGGAGGGCAGATACGCAGTATTTT	CASSQGQGRADTQYF
-	TRBV10-3	TRBJ2-1	-	TGTGCCATCAGTGAATTGAAACAGGAGAGTTGGTATGAGCAGTTCTTC	CAISELKQESWYEQFF
-	TRBV11-3	TRBJ2-7	TRBD2	TGTGCCAGCAGCTTATGGGCGGGAGGGCCGATGGACGAGCAGTACTTC	CASSLWAGGPMDEQYF
-	TRBV13	TRBJ1-6	-	TGTGCCAGCAGCTTAGGCCCCGGGCATGAATCACCCCTCCACTTT	CASSLGPGHESPLHF
-	TRBV20-1	TRBJ2-4	TRBD1	TGCAGTGCTAGAGATTGGACAGGGACTCCAAAAGTCAAAAACATTCAGTACTTC	CSARDWTGTPKVKNIQYF
-	TRBV19	TRBJ2-1	-	TGTGCCGTCGGGGGTTACGACAATGAGCAGTTCTTC	CAVGGYDNEQFF
many	TRBV6-1	TRBJ1-2	-	TGTGCCAGCGTCCCAGGGCGGGACTATGGCTACACCTTC	CASVPGRDYGYTF